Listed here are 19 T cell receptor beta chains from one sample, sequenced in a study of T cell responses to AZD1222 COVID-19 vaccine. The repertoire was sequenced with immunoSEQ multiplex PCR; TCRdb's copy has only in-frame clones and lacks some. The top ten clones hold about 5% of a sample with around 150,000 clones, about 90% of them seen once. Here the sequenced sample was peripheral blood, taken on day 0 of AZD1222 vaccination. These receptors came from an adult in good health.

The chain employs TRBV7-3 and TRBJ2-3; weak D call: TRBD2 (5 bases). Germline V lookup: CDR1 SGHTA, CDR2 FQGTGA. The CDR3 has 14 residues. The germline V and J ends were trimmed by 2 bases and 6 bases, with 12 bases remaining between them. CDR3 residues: CASSLAGVVDTQYF. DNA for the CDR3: TGTGCCAGCAGCTTAGCGGGTGTTGTCGATACGCAGTATTTT.

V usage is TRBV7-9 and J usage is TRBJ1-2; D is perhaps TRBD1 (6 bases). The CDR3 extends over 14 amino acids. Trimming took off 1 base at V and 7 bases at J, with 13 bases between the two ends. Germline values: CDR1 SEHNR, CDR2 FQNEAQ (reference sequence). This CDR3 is CASSLGGRGGGYTF. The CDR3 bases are TGTGCCAGCAGCTTAGGGGGCAGGGGCGGTGGCTACACCTTC.

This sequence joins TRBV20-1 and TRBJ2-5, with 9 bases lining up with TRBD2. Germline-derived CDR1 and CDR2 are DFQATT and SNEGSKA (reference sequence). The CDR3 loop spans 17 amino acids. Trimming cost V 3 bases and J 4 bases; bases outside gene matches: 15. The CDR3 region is CSASIPTLGLAGETQYF. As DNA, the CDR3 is TGCAGTGCTAGTATCCCGACGCTGGGACTAGCTGGAGAGACCCAGTACTTC.

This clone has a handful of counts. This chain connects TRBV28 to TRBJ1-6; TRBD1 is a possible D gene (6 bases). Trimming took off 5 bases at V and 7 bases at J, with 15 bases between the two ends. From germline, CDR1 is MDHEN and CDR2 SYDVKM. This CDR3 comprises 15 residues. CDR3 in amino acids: CASSTPGHRNSPLHF. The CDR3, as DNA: TGTGCCAGCAGTACCCCGGGACACCGAAATTCACCCCTCCACTTT.

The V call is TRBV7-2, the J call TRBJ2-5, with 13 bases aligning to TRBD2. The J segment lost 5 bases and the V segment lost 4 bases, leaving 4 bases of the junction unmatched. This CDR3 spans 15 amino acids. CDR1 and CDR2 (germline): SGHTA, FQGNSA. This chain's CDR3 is CASSSLAGGAETQYF. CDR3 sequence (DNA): TGTGCCAGCAGCTCACTAGCGGGAGGGGCGGAGACCCAGTACTTC.

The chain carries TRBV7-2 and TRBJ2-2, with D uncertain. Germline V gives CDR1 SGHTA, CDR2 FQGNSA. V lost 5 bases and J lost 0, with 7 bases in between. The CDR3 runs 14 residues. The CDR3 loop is CASSPDPNTGELFF. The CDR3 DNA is TGTGCCAGCAGCCCGGACCCGAACACCGGGGAGCTGTTTTTT.

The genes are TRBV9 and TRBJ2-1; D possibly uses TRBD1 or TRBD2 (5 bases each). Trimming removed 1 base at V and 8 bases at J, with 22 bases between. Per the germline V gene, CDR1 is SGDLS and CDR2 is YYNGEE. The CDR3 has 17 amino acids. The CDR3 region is CASSVRSWAGSTDEQFF. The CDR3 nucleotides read TGTGCCAGCAGCGTAAGATCTTGGGCAGGGAGTACGGATGAGCAGTTCTTC. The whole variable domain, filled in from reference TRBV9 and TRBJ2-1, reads DSGVTQTPKHLITATGQRVTLRCSPRSGDLSVYWYQQSLDQGLQFLIQYYNGEERAKGNILERFSAQQFPDLHSELNLSSLELGDSALYFCASSVRSWAGSTDEQFFGPGTRLTVL.

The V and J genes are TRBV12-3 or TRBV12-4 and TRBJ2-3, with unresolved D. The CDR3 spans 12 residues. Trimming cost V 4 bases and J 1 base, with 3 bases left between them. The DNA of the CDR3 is TGTGCCAGCAGTTGGGGCACAGATACGCAGTATTTT. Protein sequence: CASSWGTDTQYF.

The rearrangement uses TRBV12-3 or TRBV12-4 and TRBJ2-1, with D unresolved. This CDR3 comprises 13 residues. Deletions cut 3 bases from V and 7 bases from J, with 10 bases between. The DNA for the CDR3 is TGTGCCAGCAGTTTCCCCTTATCGAATGAGCAGTTCTTC. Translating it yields CASSFPLSNEQFF.

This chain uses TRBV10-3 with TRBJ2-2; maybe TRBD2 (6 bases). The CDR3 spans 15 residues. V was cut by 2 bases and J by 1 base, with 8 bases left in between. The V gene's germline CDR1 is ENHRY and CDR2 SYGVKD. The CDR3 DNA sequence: TGTGCCATCAGTGAGGTAGCGGTGAACACCGGGGAGCTGTTTTTT. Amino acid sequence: CAISEVAVNTGELFF.

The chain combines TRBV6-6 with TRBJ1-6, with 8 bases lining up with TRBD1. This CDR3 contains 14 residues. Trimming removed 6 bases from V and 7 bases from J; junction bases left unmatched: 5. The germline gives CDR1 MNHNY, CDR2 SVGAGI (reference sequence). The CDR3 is CASSQRQGNSPLHF. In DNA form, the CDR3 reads TGTGCCAGCAGCCAAAGACAGGGGAATTCACCCCTCCACTTT.

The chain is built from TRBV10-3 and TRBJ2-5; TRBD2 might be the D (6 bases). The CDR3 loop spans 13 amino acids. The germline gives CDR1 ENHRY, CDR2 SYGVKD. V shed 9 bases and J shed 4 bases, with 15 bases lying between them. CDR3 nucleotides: TGTGCCATATCCGGGACTGGCATAGAGACCCAGTACTTC. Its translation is CAISGTGIETQYF.

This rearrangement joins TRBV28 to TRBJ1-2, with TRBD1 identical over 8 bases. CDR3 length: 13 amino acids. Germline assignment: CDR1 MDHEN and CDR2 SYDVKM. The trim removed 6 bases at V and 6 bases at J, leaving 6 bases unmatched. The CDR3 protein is CASRAGGADGYTF. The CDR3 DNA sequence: TGTGCCAGCAGGGCAGGGGGCGCTGATGGCTACACCTTC.

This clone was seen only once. CDR3 sequence (DNA): TGTGCCAGCAGCCAGATTCAACAGTTACACGGGGAGCTGTTTTTT. It translates to CASSQIQQLHGELFF. This sequence joins TRBV4-2 and TRBJ2-2, with unresolved D. The CDR3 sequence is 15 residues long. CDR1 and CDR2 from the germline V gene are LGHNA and YNFKEQ. The germline V and J ends were trimmed by 3 bases and 7 bases, with 15 bases remaining between them.

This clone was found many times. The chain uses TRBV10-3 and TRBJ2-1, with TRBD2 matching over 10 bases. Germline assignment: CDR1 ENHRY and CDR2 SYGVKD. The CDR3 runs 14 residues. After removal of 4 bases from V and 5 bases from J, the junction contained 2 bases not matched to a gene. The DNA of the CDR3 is TGTGCCATCAGTGCTGGACTAGCGGACAATGAGCAGTTCTTC. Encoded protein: CAISAGLADNEQFF.

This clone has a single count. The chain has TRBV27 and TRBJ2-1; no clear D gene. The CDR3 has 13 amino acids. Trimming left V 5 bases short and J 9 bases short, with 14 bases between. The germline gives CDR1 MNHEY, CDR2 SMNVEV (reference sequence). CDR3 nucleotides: TGTGCCAGCAGTCCGCACACGGGCGGTGAGCAGTTCTTC. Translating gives CASSPHTGGEQFF.

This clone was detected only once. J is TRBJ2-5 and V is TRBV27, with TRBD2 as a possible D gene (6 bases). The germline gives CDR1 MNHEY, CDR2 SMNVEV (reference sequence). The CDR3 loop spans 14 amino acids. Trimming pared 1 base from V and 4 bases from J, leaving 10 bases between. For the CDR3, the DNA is TGTGCCAGCAGTTTATGGGGCGGGGCAGAGACCCAGTACTTC. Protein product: CASSLWGGAETQYF.

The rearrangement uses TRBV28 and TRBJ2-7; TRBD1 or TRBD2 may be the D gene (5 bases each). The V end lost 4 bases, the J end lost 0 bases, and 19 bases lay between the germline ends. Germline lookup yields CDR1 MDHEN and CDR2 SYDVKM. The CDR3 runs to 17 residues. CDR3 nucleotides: TGTGCCAGCAGTTCCCTTAGATCCAGGGCGGGCTCCTACGAGCAGTACTTC. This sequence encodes CASSSLRSRAGSYEQYF.

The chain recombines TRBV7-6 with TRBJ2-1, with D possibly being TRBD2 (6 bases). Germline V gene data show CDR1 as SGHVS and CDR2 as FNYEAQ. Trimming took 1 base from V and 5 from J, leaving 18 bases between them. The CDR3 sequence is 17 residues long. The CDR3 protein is CASSLGLGGGRHNEQFF. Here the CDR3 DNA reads TGTGCCAGCAGCTTAGGTCTCGGGGGAGGTAGGCACAATGAGCAGTTCTTC.